This TCR beta chain was identified during a study of T cell responses to AZD1222 COVID-19 vaccine. TCRdb's copy holds only in-frame clones and misses some; the assay was immunoSEQ multiplex PCR. Among fewer than 100,000 clones listed, roughly 89% were seen once. Second doses were pooled across both intervals (about 4 or about 12 weeks). Points on this clone: The antigen remains undetermined.

Study-wide results and limits: Females made up more of the donors, who were largely white British, and clonal diversity may have come out too low. Receipt of two AZD1222 doses was followed by a rise in Spike-specific TCR breadth and depth. Baseline antibody screening turned up just a handful of seropositive AZD1222 recipients.

This clonotype was obtained from an adult who received the AZD1222 COVID-19 vaccine. This material consisted of peripheral blood, taken 28 days after the second AZD1222 dose.

The CDR3 loop reads CASSFRGGRNEQFF. As DNA, the CDR3 is TGTGCCAGCAGCTTCCGCGGGGGTCGCAATGAGCAGTTCTTC. The V gene is TRBV7-2, the J gene TRBJ2-1, with TRBD2 matching 7 bases. V shed 3 bases, J shed 6 bases, and the junction held 5 bases outside the gene matches. This CDR3 has 14 residues. CDR1 SGHTA and CDR2 FQGNSA come from the germline V gene.